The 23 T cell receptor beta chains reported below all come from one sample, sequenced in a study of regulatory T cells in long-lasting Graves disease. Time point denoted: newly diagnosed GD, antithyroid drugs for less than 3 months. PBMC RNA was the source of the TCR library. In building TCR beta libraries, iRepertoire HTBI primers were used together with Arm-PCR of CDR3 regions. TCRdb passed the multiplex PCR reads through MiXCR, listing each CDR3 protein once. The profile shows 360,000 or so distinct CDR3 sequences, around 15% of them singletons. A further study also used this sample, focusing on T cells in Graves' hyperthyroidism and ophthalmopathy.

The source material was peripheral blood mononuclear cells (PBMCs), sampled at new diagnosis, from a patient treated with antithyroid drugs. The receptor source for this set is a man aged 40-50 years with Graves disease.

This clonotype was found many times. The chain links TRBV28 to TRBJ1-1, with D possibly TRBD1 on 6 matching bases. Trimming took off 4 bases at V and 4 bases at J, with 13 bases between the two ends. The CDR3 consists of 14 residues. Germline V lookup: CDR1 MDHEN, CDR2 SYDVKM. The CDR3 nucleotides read TGTGCCAGCAGTTCGACAGGTTGGAGCACTGAAGCTTTCTTT. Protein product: CASSSTGWSTEAFF.

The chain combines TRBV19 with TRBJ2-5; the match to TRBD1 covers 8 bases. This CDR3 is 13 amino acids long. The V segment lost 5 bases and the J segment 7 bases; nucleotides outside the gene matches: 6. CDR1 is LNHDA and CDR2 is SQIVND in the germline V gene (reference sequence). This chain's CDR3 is CASSPQQGGTQYF. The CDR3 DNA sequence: TGTGCCAGTAGTCCCCAACAGGGGGGGACCCAGTACTTC.

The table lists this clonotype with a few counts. CDR3 in amino acids: CASSVVGAQVGELFF. The CDR3 nucleotides read TGTGCCAGCAGCGTAGTGGGGGCGCAGGTCGGGGAGCTGTTTTTT. This rearrangement joins TRBV9 to TRBJ2-2; D is perhaps TRBD1 (6 bases). V was trimmed by 0 bases and J by 7 bases, leaving 13 bases between them. Germline V gives CDR1 SGDLS, CDR2 YYNGEE. The CDR3 consists of 15 residues.

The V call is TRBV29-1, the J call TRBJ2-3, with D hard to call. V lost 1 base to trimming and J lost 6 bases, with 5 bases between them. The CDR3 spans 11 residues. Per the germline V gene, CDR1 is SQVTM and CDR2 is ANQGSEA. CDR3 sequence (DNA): TGCAGCGTTGAAGTGGGGGATACGCAGTATTTT. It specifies CSVEVGDTQYF.

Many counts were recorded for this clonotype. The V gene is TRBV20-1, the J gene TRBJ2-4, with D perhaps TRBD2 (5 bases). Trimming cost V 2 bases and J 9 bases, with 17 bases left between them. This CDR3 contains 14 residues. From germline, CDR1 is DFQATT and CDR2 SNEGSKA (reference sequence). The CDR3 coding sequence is TGCAGTGCTAGACTCCCAGGATGGCGGGCCATTCAGTACTTC. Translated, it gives CSARLPGWRAIQYF.

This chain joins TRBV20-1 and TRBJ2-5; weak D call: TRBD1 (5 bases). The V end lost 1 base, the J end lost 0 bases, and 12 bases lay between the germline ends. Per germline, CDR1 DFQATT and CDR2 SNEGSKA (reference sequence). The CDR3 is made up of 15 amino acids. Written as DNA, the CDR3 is TGCAGTGCTAGAGCCGTAGGCAGGGACCAAGAGACCCAGTACTTC. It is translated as CSARAVGRDQETQYF.

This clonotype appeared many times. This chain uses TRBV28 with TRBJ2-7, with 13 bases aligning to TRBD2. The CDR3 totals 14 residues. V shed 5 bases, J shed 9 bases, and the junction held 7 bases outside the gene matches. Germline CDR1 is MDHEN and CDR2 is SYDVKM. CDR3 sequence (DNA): TGTGCCAGCAGTCCCGCGGGACTAGCGGGGACGCAGTACTTC. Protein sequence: CASSPAGLAGTQYF.

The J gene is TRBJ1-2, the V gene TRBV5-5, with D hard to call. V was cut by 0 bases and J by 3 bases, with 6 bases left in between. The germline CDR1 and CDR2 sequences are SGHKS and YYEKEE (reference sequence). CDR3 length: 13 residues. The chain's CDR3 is CASSLGLDYGYTF. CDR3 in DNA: TGTGCCAGCAGCTTGGGTTTGGACTATGGCTACACCTTC.

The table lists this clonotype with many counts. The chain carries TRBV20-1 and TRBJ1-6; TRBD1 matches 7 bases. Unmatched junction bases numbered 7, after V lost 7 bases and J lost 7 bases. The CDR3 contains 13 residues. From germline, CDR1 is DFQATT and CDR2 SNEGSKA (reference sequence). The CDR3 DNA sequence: TGCAGTGGCGACAGGGCGGGCAATTCACCCCTCCACTTT. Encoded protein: CSGDRAGNSPLHF.

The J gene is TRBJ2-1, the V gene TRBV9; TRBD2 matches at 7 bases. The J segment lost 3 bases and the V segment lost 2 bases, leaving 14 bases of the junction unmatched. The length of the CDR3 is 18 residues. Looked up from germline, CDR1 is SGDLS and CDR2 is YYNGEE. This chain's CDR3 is CASSVSGTTYPLYNEQFF. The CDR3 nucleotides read TGTGCCAGCAGCGTGTCCGGGACTACCTATCCCCTCTACAATGAGCAGTTCTTC.

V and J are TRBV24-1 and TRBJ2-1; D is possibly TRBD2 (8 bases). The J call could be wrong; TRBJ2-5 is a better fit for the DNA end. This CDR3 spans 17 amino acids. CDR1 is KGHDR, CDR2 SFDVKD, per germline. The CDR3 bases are TGTGCCACCAGTGATTTGCGGGAGGGGGCTAGGCGAGAGACCCAGTACTTC. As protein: CATSDLREGARRETQYF.

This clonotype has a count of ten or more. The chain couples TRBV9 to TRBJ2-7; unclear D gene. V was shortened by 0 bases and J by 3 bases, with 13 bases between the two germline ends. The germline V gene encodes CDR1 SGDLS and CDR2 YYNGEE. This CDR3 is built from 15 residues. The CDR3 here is CASSVAPSENYEQYF. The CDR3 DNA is TGTGCCAGCAGCGTAGCGCCCTCCGAAAACTACGAGCAGTACTTC.

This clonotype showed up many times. CDR3 DNA sequence: TGTGCCTGGAGCGCCGGGACAGGGGCTAATTCACCCCTCCACTTT. Translating it yields CAWSAGTGANSPLHF. The chain combines TRBV30 with TRBJ1-6; 10 bases map to TRBD1. The CDR3 loop spans 15 amino acids. Germline values: CDR1 GTSNPN, CDR2 SVGIG (reference sequence). V lost 3 bases to trimming and J lost 6 bases; unmatched junction nucleotides: 5.

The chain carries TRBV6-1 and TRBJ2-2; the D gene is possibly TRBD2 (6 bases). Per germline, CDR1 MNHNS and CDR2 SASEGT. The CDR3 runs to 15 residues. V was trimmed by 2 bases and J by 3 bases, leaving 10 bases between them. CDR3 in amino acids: CASSETREDTGELFF. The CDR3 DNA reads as TGTGCCAGCAGTGAAACAAGGGAGGACACCGGGGAGCTGTTTTTT.

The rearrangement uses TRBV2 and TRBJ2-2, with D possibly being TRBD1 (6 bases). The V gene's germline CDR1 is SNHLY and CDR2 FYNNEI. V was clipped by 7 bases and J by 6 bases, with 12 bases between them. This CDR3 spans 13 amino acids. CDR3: CASKARGPGELFF. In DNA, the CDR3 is TGTGCCAGCAAGGCCAGGGGCCCCGGGGAGCTGTTTTTT.

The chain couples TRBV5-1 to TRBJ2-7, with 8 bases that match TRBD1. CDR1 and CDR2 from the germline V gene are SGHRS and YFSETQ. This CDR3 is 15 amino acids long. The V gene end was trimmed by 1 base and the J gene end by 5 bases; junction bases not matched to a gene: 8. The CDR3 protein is CASSLRDRTRDEQYF. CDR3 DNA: TGCGCCAGCAGCTTGAGGGACAGGACACGGGACGAGCAGTACTTC.

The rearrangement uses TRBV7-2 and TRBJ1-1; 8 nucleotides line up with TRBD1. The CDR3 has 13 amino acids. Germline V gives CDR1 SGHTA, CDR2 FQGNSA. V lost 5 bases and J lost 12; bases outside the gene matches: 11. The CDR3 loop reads CASSPGQGTAPFF. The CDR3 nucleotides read TGTGCCAGCAGCCCTGGACAGGGAACGGCACCTTTCTTT. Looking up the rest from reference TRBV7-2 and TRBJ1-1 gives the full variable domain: GAGVSQSPSNKVTEKGKDVELRCDPISGHTALYWYRQSLGQGLEFLIYFQGNSAPDKSGLPSDRFSAERTGGSVSTLTIQRTQQEDSAVYLCASSPGQGTAPFFGQGTRLTVV.

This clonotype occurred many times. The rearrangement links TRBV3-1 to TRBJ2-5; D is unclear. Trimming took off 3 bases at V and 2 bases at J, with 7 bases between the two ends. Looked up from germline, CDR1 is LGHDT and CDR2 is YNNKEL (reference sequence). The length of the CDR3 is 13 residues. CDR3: CASSQGRQETQYF. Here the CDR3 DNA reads TGTGCCAGCAGCCAGGGCCGGCAAGAGACCCAGTACTTC.

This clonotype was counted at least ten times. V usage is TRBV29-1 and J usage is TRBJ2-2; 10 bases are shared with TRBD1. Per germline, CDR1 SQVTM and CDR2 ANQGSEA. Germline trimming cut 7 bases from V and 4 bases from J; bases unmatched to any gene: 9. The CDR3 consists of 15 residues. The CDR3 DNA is TGCAGCGCAGCTAGGGACAGGGGAGGCACCGGGGAGCTGTTTTTT. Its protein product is CSAARDRGGTGELFF.

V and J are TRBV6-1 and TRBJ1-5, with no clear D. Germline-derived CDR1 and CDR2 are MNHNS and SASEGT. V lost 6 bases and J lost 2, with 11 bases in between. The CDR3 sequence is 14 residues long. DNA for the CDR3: TGTGCCAGCAGGTATGGTTCGGGCAATCAGCCCCAGCATTTT. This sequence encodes CASRYGSGNQPQHF.

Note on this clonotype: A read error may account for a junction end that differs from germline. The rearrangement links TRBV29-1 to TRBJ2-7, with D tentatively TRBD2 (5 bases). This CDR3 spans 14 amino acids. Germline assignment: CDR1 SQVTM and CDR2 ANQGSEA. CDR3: CSVGLRVGSYKQYF. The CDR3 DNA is TGCAGCGTTGGGCTGAGGGTGGGTTCCTACAAGCAGTACTTC.

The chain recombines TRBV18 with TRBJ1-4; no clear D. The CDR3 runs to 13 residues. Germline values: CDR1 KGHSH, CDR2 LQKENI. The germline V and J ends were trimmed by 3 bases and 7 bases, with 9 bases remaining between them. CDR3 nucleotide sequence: TGTGCCAGCTCACCCGGCAATTTTGAAAAACTGTTTTTT. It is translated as CASSPGNFEKLFF.

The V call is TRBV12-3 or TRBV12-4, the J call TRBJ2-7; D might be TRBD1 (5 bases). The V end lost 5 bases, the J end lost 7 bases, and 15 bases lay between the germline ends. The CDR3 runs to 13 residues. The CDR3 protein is CASSPLGAREQYF. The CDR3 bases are TGTGCCAGCAGTCCCCTTGGGGCGCGTGAGCAGTACTTC.